This TCR beta chain was profiled in a study of T cell changes during pregnancy in multiple sclerosis. With 7 bases clipped from V and 4 bases from J, the junction kept 10 bases outside the gene matches. The CDR3 totals 16 residues. The V gene's germline CDR1 is SNHLY and CDR2 FYNNEI. The method was immunoSEQ multiplex PCR; TCRdb's version includes in-frame clones alone and lacks a portion of them. The profile covers around 96,000 clones, with about 93% appearing a single time and 3.5% to 4.5% taken by the ten largest. The genes are TRBV2 and TRBJ2-2; 9 bases line up with TRBD1. Sequenced material: peripheral blood, taken in the first trimester of pregnancy. The source of this sequence is a female donor with multiple sclerosis, enrolled in a pregnancy study. The CDR3 spells CASILRDRVFTGELFF. CDR3 nucleotides: TGTGCCAGCATCCTCCGGGACAGGGTTTTCACCGGGGAGCTGTTTTTT.